The source of this T cell receptor beta chain is a study of Ad26.COV2.S vaccination and SARS-CoV-2 variants. At the level of the study: Donor had been placed in the Ad26.COV2.S arm of the COV1001 trial. Ad26.COV2.S, an intramuscular injection, was given once or twice 56 days apart. Study-wide findings and caveats: An underestimation of total T cell responses may have resulted from the TCR breadth and depth analyses.

As for treatment: some 20 received Ad26.COV2.S at low or high dose, single or two shots; roughly five received placebo; per-sample allocation not given. Collection of samples fell on day 63 after the first vaccine or placebo injection. About this clone: Its antigen is undetermined.

The CDR3 length is 15 residues. The junction had 3 bases not matched to a gene; V was cut back by 2 bases and J by 1 base. Germline V gives CDR1 KGHSH, CDR2 LQKENI. The repertoire was sequenced with immunoSEQ multiplex PCR; TCRdb's copy has only in-frame clones and lacks some. The table has about 280,000 clones, approximately 89% seen once; the top ten hold more than 2.5%. This clonotype was sampled from a person aged 18-60 years who received the Ad26.COV2.S COVID-19 vaccine or a placebo. This specimen was peripheral blood, taken in a trial of Ad26.COV2.S vaccine versus placebo. The chain couples TRBV18 to TRBJ2-7; 9 nucleotides line up with TRBD1. CDR3 nucleotide sequence: TGTGCCAGCTCACCAGGGACAGGGCAGTCCTACGAGCAGTACTTC. Translated: CASSPGTGQSYEQYF.